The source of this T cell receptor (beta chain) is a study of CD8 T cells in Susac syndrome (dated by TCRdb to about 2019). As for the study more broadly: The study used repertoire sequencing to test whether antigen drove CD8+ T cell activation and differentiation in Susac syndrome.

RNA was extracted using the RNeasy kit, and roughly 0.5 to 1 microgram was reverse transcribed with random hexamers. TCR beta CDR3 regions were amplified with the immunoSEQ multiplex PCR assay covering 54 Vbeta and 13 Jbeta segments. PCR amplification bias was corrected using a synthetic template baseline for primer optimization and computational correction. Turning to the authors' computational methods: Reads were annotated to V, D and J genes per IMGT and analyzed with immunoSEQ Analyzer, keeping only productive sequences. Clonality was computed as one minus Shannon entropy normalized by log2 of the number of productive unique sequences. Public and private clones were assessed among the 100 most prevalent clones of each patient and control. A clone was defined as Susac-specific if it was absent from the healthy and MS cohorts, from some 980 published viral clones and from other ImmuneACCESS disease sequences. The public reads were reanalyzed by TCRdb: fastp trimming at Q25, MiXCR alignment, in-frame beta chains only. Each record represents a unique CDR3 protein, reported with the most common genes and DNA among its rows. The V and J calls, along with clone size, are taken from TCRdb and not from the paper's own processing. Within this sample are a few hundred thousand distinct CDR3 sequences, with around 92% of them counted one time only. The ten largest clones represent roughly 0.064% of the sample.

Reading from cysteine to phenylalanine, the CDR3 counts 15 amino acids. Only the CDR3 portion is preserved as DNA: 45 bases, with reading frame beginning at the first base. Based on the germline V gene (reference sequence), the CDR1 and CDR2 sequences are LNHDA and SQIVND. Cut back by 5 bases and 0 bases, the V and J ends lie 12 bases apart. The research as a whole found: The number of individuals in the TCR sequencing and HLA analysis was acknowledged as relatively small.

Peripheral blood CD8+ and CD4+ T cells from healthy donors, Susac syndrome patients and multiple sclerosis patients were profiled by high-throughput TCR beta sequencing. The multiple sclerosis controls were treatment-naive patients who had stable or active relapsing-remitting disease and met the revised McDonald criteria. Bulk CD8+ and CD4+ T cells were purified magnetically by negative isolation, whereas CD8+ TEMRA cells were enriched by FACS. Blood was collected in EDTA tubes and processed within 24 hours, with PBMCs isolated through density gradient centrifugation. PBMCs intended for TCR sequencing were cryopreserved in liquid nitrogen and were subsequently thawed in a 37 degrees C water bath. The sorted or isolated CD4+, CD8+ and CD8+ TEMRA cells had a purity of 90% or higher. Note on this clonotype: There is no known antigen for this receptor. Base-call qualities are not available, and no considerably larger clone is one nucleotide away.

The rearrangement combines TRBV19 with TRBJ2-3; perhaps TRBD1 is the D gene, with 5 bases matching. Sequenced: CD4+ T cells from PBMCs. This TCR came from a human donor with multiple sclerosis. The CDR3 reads CASSRQLESTDTQYF. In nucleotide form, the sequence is TGTGCCAGTAGTCGACAGTTGGAGAGCACAGATACGCAGTATTTT.